Listed below are T cell receptor beta chains from one sample, sequenced in a study of T cell repertoires in cytomegalovirus infection. TCRdb redid the calling of the reads with MiXCR, one entry per CDR3 protein. Here the sample spans 900,000 to 950,000 distinct CDR3 sequences, approximately 30% being singletons. These receptors have no known antigen. This specimen consisted of cultured CD8+ T cells from PBMCs, obtained from culture after CMV antigen stimulation. Every receptor here comes from a human donor in good health (CMV status not recorded). Some clones in this sample may be carry-over from other donors' samples. Both conserved end residues are part of each CDR3. Fields, in order: clone size, D gene, V gene, J gene, CDR3 DNA, CDR3 protein. D genes are given only for firm matches. Clone size, where shown, is once, few, many, or a class for clones that have expanded.

-	-	TRBV4-1	TRBJ2-3	TGCGCCAGCAGCCAGATAGCGGAGGGCACAGATACGCAGTATTTT	CASSQIAEGTDTQYF
-	TRBD2	TRBV7-3	TRBJ2-5	TGTGCCAGCAGCTACGGGGGGGCGCAAGAGACCCAGTACTTC	CASSYGGAQETQYF
many	TRBD1	TRBV7-9	TRBJ2-3	TGTGCCAGCAGCTCAGACAGGGGCACAGATACGCAGTATTTT	CASSSDRGTDTQYF
few	-	TRBV7-9	TRBJ2-4	TGTGCCAGCAGCGACCGGGTCCTGCCAGTTCAGTACTTC	CASSDRVLPVQYF
many	-	TRBV19	TRBJ2-7	TGTGCCAGTAGTCCGACAGGCTCTTCCTACGAGCAGTACTTC	CASSPTGSSYEQYF
-	TRBD2	TRBV28	TRBJ2-1	TGTGCCAGCAGTTTCCTAGCGGGGGCCACGTACAATGAGCAGTTCTTC	CASSFLAGATYNEQFF
-	-	TRBV4-1	TRBJ2-1	TGCGCCAGCAGCCAAGGTCGCCAGTACAATGAGCAGTTCTTC	CASSQGRQYNEQFF
-	TRBD2	TRBV7-7	TRBJ2-5	TGTGCTAGAAGCTTAGCTTCTTCGGCTAGCGGGGGACAAGAGACCCAGTACTTC	CARSLASSASGGQETQYF
-	-	TRBV11-2	TRBJ2-5	TGTGCCAGCAGCGCCCTAGTGGGGAGACAAGAGACCCAGTACTTC	CASSALVGRQETQYF
-	-	TRBV4-1	TRBJ2-3	TGCGCCAGCAGCCAAGACGGGCTAAAGGCAGATACGCAGTATTTT	CASSQDGLKADTQYF
few	-	TRBV5-6	TRBJ1-3	TGTGCCAGCAGCTCCCACTCGACGTACTCTGGAAACACCATATATTTT	CASSSHSTYSGNTIYF
-	-	TRBV7-7	TRBJ2-5	TGTGCTAGCAGCTTAGAAGGGTTGCGGGCACAAGAGACCCAGTACTTC	CASSLEGLRAQETQYF
many	-	TRBV7-6	TRBJ1-2	TGTGCCAGCAGCTCACTTGGTAGTGGCTACACCTTC	CASSSLGSGYTF
-	-	TRBV2	TRBJ1-6	TGTGCCAGCACCCGTGGGGTCTCCTATAATTCACCCCTCCACTTT	CASTRGVSYNSPLHF
-	-	TRBV7-7	TRBJ2-6	TGTGCTAGCAGCTTAGTATTAGGTTCCAACGTCCTGACTTTC	CASSLVLGSNVLTF
-	-	TRBV7-6	TRBJ2-7	TGTGCCAGCAGCTTAAGGGCCCGCGAGCAGTACTTC	CASSLRAREQYF
few	-	TRBV20-1	TRBJ2-3	TGCAGTGCTAGGGACATGAGGGGTCCAGATACGCAGTATTTT	CSARDMRGPDTQYF
-	-	TRBV28	TRBJ2-5	TGTGCCAGCATGGAGCTCAGACACACATTCGGGGAGACCCAGTACTTC	CASMELRHTFGETQYF
many	-	TRBV7-2	TRBJ2-2	TGTGCCAGCAGCTTTGCCGGACCCGCAAGTTACACCGGGGAGCTGTTTTTT	CASSFAGPASYTGELFF
few	-	TRBV11-2	TRBJ2-2	TGTGCCAGCAGCTGGCCCCGGACTTCGAACACCGGGGAGCTGTTTTTT	CASSWPRTSNTGELFF
-	-	TRBV27	TRBJ2-3	TGTGCCAGCAGTCTCCTAGGAATTTCTAGCACAGATACGCAGTATTTT	CASSLLGISSTDTQYF
many	-	TRBV27	TRBJ1-1	TGTGCCAGCAGTTTAATCCTGAACACTGAAGCTTTCTTT	CASSLILNTEAFF
-	TRBD2	TRBV12-3/TRBV12-4	TRBJ2-5	TGTGCCAGCAGCACTAGCGGGGGGCCCGATACGGCCCAGTACTTC	CASSTSGGPDTAQYF
few	-	TRBV19	TRBJ1-1	TGTGCCAGTACTCTCAGAGGACCCGGCGAAGCTTTCTTT	CASTLRGPGEAFF
-	TRBD1	TRBV10-3	TRBJ1-2	TGTGCCATCAGCCCCGGGGGACAGGATGGCTACACCTTC	CAISPGGQDGYTF
-	-	TRBV7-9	TRBJ1-6	TGTGCCAGCAGCCCCTTGGCGGGGACTTACAATTCACCCCTCCACTTT	CASSPLAGTYNSPLHF
many	-	TRBV4-1	TRBJ2-1	TGTGCCAGCAGCTTAGGACTTGACAATGAGCAGTTCTTC	CASSLGLDNEQFF
-	-	TRBV6-6	TRBJ2-3	TGTGCCAGCACTGCGAAGGTAATCACAGATACGCAGTATTTT	CASTAKVITDTQYF
few	TRBD1	TRBV27	TRBJ1-1	TGTGCCACCACCAGGGGGACTGAAGCTTTCTTT	CATTRGTEAFF
many	-	TRBV7-2	TRBJ1-6	TGTGCCAGCAGCCCAGAGGGGGGGCCGCCGGGGAATTCACCCCTCCACTTT	CASSPEGGPPGNSPLHF
few	-	TRBV6-1	TRBJ2-5	TGTGCCAGCAGTCGGGACCCCGGCGAAGAGACCCAGTACTTC	CASSRDPGEETQYF
-	-	TRBV12-3/TRBV12-4	TRBJ1-5	TGTGCCAGCAGGGACAAAAGCAATCAGCCCCAGCATTTT	CASRDKSNQPQHF
-	TRBD2	TRBV7-8	TRBJ2-2	TGTGCCGGCAGCGGGACCTTTGACTTCGGGGAGCTGTTTTTT	CAGSGTFDFGELFF
-	-	TRBV6-6	TRBJ2-1	TGTGCCAGCAGTCTAACGGGGGAAGCCTACAATGAGCAGTTCTTC	CASSLTGEAYNEQFF
-	-	TRBV27	TRBJ2-7	TGTGCCAGCAGTAGCGTCTCCTCGGTCAACGAGCAGTACTTC	CASSSVSSVNEQYF
few	-	TRBV7-9	TRBJ2-5	TGTGCCAGCAGCCTTATAGGGACCGAAGAGTACTTC	CASSLIGTEEYF
-	TRBD1	TRBV7-9	TRBJ2-1	TGTGCCAGCAGTGACAGGGAGTACAATGAGCAGTTCTTC	CASSDREYNEQFF
-	-	TRBV11-2	TRBJ2-3	TGTGCCAGCAGCTTAAAGCTAGTCGGCTTCGCAGATACGCAGTATTTT	CASSLKLVGFADTQYF
few	-	TRBV29-1	TRBJ1-2	TGCAGCGTCTCGGACAGTTCCGGGTATGGCTACACCTTC	CSVSDSSGYGYTF
-	-	TRBV15	TRBJ2-3	TGTGCCACCAGTCAGGAGACCACAGATACGCAGTATTTT	CATSQETTDTQYF
-	-	TRBV19	TRBJ2-7	TGTGCCAGTAGCCAATCAATCACAGGGTACGAGCAGTACTTC	CASSQSITGYEQYF
few	-	TRBV6-2/TRBV6-3	TRBJ1-1	TGTGCCAGCAGTCGGACACCACAGGGTCTTGATGACACTGAAGCTTTCTTT	CASSRTPQGLDDTEAFF
many	-	TRBV6-1	TRBJ1-5	TGTGCCAGCAGTGAGATTGGTCAGCTCAATCAGCCCCAGCATTTT	CASSEIGQLNQPQHF
few	-	TRBV11-1	TRBJ2-1	TGTGCCAGCAGCCCCGAGGGGGGGTTTTCCTACAATGAGCAGTTCTTC	CASSPEGGFSYNEQFF
-	-	TRBV12-3/TRBV12-4	TRBJ2-5	TGTGCCAGCAGTTCAGGGATTAGAGAGACCCAGTACTTC	CASSSGIRETQYF
many	TRBD2	TRBV19	TRBJ2-1	TGTGCCAGTAGTGCTAGCGGGGGGTTGTCGGATGAGCAGTTCTTC	CASSASGGLSDEQFF
few	TRBD1	TRBV28	TRBJ2-1	TGTGCCAGCAGCCCCTCCAGGGGGCGGTGGAATGAGCAGTTCTTC	CASSPSRGRWNEQFF
-	-	TRBV6-1	TRBJ1-2	TGTGCCAGCAGTGATCGGGGGCTTGACGTTGAATTTGGCTACACCTTC	CASSDRGLDVEFGYTF
-	TRBD2	TRBV20-1	TRBJ2-5	TGCAGTGCTAGAGATGCCGCTAGCGGGGGGGCCTGGGAGACCCAGTACTTC	CSARDAASGGAWETQYF
-	TRBD1	TRBV7-6	TRBJ2-5	TGTGCCAGCAGCGCAGACAGGGGTTTAGAGACCCAGTACTTC	CASSADRGLETQYF
-	-	TRBV20-1	TRBJ1-1	TGCAGTGCTCTTATTTGGACTGAAGCTTTCTTT	CSALIWTEAFF
few	TRBD1	TRBV7-9	TRBJ1-1	TGTGCCAGCAGCTTCTCGGACAGGGTCGGTTTCTTT	CASSFSDRVGFF
few	TRBD1	TRBV23-1	TRBJ2-5	TGCGCCAGCAGTCAATCGAGAGGGGGCAGAGTATGGGAGACCCAGTACTTC	CASSQSRGGRVWETQYF
many	-	TRBV7-8	TRBJ2-5	TGTGCCAGCAGCTTTGGATTCCGGGGTCAATCCACAGAGACCCAGTACTTC	CASSFGFRGQSTETQYF
-	-	TRBV28	TRBJ1-1	TGTGCCAGCCGGATACCAGGGGCCCTTGAAGCTTTCTTT	CASRIPGALEAFF
-	TRBD2	TRBV5-4	TRBJ2-7	TGTGCCAGCAGCGAAATAGCGGGGACCTACGAGCAGTACTTC	CASSEIAGTYEQYF
many	TRBD2	TRBV12-5	TRBJ2-5	TGTGCTAGTGGTTTGGTAGAATTGGGAGGGGACCCAGGCGGCTCAGAAGAGACCCAGTACTTC	CASGLVELGGDPGGSEETQYF
once	-	TRBV28	TRBJ2-3	TGTGCCAGCAGCCCCCTGGGAGAAACAGATACGCAGTATTTT	CASSPLGETDTQYF
few	-	TRBV20-1	TRBJ1-2	TGCAGTGCCCTCCGGACAGATCCTATGGGAGGCCTTAACTATGGCTACACCTTC	CSALRTDPMGGLNYGYTF